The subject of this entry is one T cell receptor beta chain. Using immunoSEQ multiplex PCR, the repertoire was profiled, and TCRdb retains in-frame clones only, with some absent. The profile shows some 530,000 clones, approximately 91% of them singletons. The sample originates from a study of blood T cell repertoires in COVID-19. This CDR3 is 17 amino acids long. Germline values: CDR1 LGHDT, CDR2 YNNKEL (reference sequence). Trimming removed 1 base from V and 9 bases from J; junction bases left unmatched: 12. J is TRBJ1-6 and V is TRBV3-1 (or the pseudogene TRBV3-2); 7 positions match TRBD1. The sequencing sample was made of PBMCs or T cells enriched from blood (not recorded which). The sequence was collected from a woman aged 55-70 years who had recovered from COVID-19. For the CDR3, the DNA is TGTGCCAGCAGCCAAGCCGGAAGGGGGCGATTGGGTTCACCCCTCCACTTT. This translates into CASSQAGRGRLGSPLHF.